Listed below are T cell receptor beta chains from one sample, sequenced in a study of esophageal squamous cell carcinoma under preoperative chemotherapy. TCRdb analysed the PCR reads with MiXCR anew, one entry per CDR3 protein. The data show about 32,000 distinct CDR3 sequences, under 60% seen once. Sample collection was performed from a patient given preoperative chemotherapy. The receptors were gathered from a human donor with esophageal squamous cell carcinoma. The donor label of this sample is uncertain. Both conserved end residues are part of each CDR3. Fields, in order: V gene, D gene, clone size, J gene, CDR3 DNA, CDR3 protein. A D gene is named only where the DNA matches it firmly. Clone sizes are given selectively: once, few, many, or a class where the clone is expanded.

V: TRBV7-2; D: TRBD2; size: few; J: TRBJ2-5; DNA: TGTGCCAGCAGCCGACGGGGGACTAGCGGGGGAGAGACCCAGTACTTC; CDR3: CASSRRGTSGGETQYF
V: TRBV7-2; D: .; size: .; J: TRBJ2-3; DNA: TGTGCCAGCAGCCCGGGACTTCTTTCAGATACGCAGTATTTT; CDR3: CASSPGLLSDTQYF
V: TRBV12-3/TRBV12-4; D: .; size: many; J: TRBJ1-1; DNA: TGTGCCAGCAGACCCCTCAGGGCTGAGACTGAAGCTTTCTTT; CDR3: CASRPLRAETEAFF
V: TRBV7-2; D: TRBD2; size: .; J: TRBJ2-3; DNA: TGTGCGGGGCGCGGGGGGGGGGGATCAGAGACGCAGTATTTC; CDR3: CAGRGGGGSETQYF
V: TRBV7-9; D: .; size: many; J: TRBJ2-3; DNA: TGTGCCAGCAGCTCTACCCACACAGATACGCAGTATTTT; CDR3: CASSSTHTDTQYF
V: TRBV19; D: TRBD2; size: .; J: TRBJ2-5; DNA: TGTGCCAGTAGGGAACTAGCGGGGGGGTACAATGAGCAGTACTTC; CDR3: CASRELAGGYNEQYF
V: TRBV7-3; D: .; size: .; J: TRBJ2-7; DNA: TGTGCCAGCACGGTGCAGCGTGCCAAAGATACGCAGTACTTC; CDR3: CASTVQRAKDTQYF
V: TRBV12-3/TRBV12-4; D: TRBD2; size: .; J: TRBJ2-2; DNA: TGTGCCAGCAGTTTAGCGTCCCTTAGCGGGGCAGCGAACACAGGTGAGCTGTTTTTT; CDR3: CASSLASLSGAANTGELFF
V: TRBV6-5; D: .; size: few; J: TRBJ2-7; DNA: TGTGCCAGCAGTTACTCTGGGCAGCTGTACTACGAGCAGTACTTC; CDR3: CASSYSGQLYYEQYF
V: TRBV6-1; D: TRBD1; size: .; J: TRBJ2-5; DNA: TGTGCCAGCAGTCGACAGGGGGAAACGGAGACCCAGTACTTC; CDR3: CASSRQGETETQYF
V: TRBV7-3; D: TRBD2; size: .; J: TRBJ2-3; DNA: TGTGCCAGCAGCGTGGGGCTGGGGCGGGGGGACCGAGATACGCAGTATTTT; CDR3: CASSVGLGRGDRDTQYF
V: TRBV7-3; D: .; size: .; J: TRBJ2-3; DNA: TGTGCCAGCAGCCAAAAGGGCGAAGAGACGCAGTACTTT; CDR3: CASSQKGEETQYF
V: TRBV7-2; D: .; size: .; J: TRBJ2-3; DNA: TGTGCCAGCAGCTTATGGCTGGGAGCCCAAGACACGCAGTATTTT; CDR3: CASSLWLGAQDTQYF
V: TRBV29-1; D: .; size: few; J: TRBJ2-1; DNA: TGCAGCGTTCCCCCAATGGGTGGGCTAGCGTACAATGAGCAGTTCTTC; CDR3: CSVPPMGGLAYNEQFF
V: TRBV7-2; D: .; size: medium-sized; J: TRBJ1-2; DNA: TGTGCCAGCAGCTTAGATCCGTCTGCGGGCTACACCTTC; CDR3: CASSLDPSAGYTF
V: TRBV7-8; D: .; size: .; J: TRBJ2-2; DNA: TGTGCCAGCAGCCGCCTAGAGGCGGTGAGCACCGAGGCGCTGTTTTTT; CDR3: CASSRLEAVSTEALFF
V: TRBV7-7; D: .; size: .; J: TRBJ2-1; DNA: TGTGCTAGCAGCCTGGGATGGGGGGTGGCCGAGACCCAGTTCTTC; CDR3: CASSLGWGVAETQFF
V: TRBV12-3/TRBV12-4; D: .; size: .; J: TRBJ2-5; DNA: TGTGCCAGCACACACGGAACAGGCCGTGACAAAGATACCCAGTATTTC; CDR3: CASTHGTGRDKDTQYF
V: TRBV7-8; D: .; size: medium-sized; J: TRBJ2-1; DNA: TGTGCCAGCAGGCCCCAGGGGAGGATTTTTGATGAGCAGTTCTTC; CDR3: CASRPQGRIFDEQFF
V: TRBV7-2; D: TRBD2; size: few; J: TRBJ2-5; DNA: TGTGCCAGCAGCTTAGGGCTAGCGGGGGGCCGGGACAAAAACACCCAGTACTTC; CDR3: CASSLGLAGGRDKNTQYF
V: TRBV7-9; D: TRBD2; size: .; J: TRBJ2-1; DNA: TGTGCCAGCAGCCGGGGGGGGGTATCCTACAATGAGCAGTTCTTC; CDR3: CASSRGGVSYNEQFF
V: TRBV7-2; D: .; size: .; J: TRBJ2-2; DNA: TGTGCCAGCAGCTTAGGGAGCTCAGCAGCCGGGGAGCTGTTTTTT; CDR3: CASSLGSSAAGELFF
V: TRBV6-1; D: .; size: .; J: TRBJ2-3; DNA: TGTGCCAGCAGGGCGGGCCCAGGGCCCACAGATACGCAGTATTTT; CDR3: CASRAGPGPTDTQYF